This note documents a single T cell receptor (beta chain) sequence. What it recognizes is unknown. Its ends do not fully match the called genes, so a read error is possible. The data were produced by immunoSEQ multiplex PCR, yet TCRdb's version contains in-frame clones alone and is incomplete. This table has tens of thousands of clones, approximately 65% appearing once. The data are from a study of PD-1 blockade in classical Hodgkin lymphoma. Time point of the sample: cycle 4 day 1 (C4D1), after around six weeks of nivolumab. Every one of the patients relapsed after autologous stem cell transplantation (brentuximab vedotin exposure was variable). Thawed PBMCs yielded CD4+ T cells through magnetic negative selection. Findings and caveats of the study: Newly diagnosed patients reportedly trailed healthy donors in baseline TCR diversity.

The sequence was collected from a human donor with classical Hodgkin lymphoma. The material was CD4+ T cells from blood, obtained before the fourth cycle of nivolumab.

The CDR3 sequence is CANSLFGRQGSNQPQHF. In DNA form, the CDR3 reads TGTGCCAACAGCTTGTTTGGCAGACAAGGCAGCAATCAGCCCCAGCATTTT. V and J are TRBV5-6 and TRBJ1-5, with unresolved D. Germline CDR1 and CDR2: SGHDT and YYEEEE. CDR3 length: 17 residues.